These T cell receptor beta chains were read from a single sample in a study of blood T cell repertoires in COVID-19. Data came from immunoSEQ multiplex PCR; TCRdb stores just in-frame clones and leaves some out. The sample contains over 200,000 clones, roughly 84% of which appear only once. Sequencing was done on a sample of PBMCs or T cells enriched from blood (not recorded which). Every receptor here comes from a woman aged 40 to 50 who had recovered from COVID-19. Both conserved end residues are part of each CDR3. Fields, in order: CDR3 DNA, CDR3 protein, D gene, clone size, J gene, V gene. The D gene is left open where the match is weak. Some rows mark clone size as missing; the rest say once, few, many or name a class of expanded clone.

CDR3 DNA: TGTGCCAGCAGCTTTAGTTCGGGCTACGAGCAGTACTTC
CDR3 protein: CASSFSSGYEQYF
D gene: -
clone size: many
J gene: TRBJ2-7
V gene: TRBV13

CDR3 DNA: TGTGCCAGCAGTGAAAGGGGCCCTGTTGCCACTGAAGCTTTCTTT
CDR3 protein: CASSERGPVATEAFF
D gene: -
clone size: -
J gene: TRBJ1-1
V gene: TRBV2

CDR3 DNA: TGTGCCAGCAGTCCGACTAGCGGGAGGTCTCCCGAGCAGTACTTC
CDR3 protein: CASSPTSGRSPEQYF
D gene: TRBD2
clone size: -
J gene: TRBJ2-7
V gene: TRBV28

CDR3 DNA: TGTGCCAGCAGTCGACAGATGAACACTGAAGCTTTCTTT
CDR3 protein: CASSRQMNTEAFF
D gene: -
clone size: -
J gene: TRBJ1-1
V gene: TRBV6-5

CDR3 DNA: TGTGCCAGCTCACCAATTCGGGACAGGGGGCGCGGGAACACTGAAGCTTTCTTT
CDR3 protein: CASSPIRDRGRGNTEAFF
D gene: TRBD1
clone size: -
J gene: TRBJ1-1
V gene: TRBV18

CDR3 DNA: TGTGCCAGCAGCTCGGGACTCACCTACGAGCAGTACTTC
CDR3 protein: CASSSGLTYEQYF
D gene: -
clone size: -
J gene: TRBJ2-7
V gene: TRBV5-4

CDR3 DNA: TGTGCCAGACAAAGGGGGACTAGCGGGCTTTACAATGAGCAGTTCTTC
CDR3 protein: CARQRGTSGLYNEQFF
D gene: TRBD2
clone size: -
J gene: TRBJ2-1
V gene: TRBV5-6

CDR3 DNA: TGTGCCAGCAGCTTACAGGGGGCCGATGAGCAGTTCTTC
CDR3 protein: CASSLQGADEQFF
D gene: TRBD1
clone size: -
J gene: TRBJ2-1
V gene: TRBV7-2

CDR3 DNA: TGTGCCAGCTCACCACAGGCACAGTCCTACGAGCAGTACTTC
CDR3 protein: CASSPQAQSYEQYF
D gene: -
clone size: -
J gene: TRBJ2-7
V gene: TRBV18

CDR3 DNA: TGTGCCAGCAGCCAAGTAGCAACGAACACCGGGGAGCTGTTTTTT
CDR3 protein: CASSQVATNTGELFF
D gene: -
clone size: few
J gene: TRBJ2-2
V gene: TRBV3-1/TRBV3-2

CDR3 DNA: TGCGCCAGCAGCCAGGCCCTGAATATCCAGCGGCTCTACGAGCAGTACTTC
CDR3 protein: CASSQALNIQRLYEQYF
D gene: -
clone size: -
J gene: TRBJ2-7
V gene: TRBV4-1

CDR3 DNA: TGTGCCAGCAGCGTAGACGGGGGGAGGACAAAAGGAACCGGGGAGCTGTTTTTT
CDR3 protein: CASSVDGGRTKGTGELFF
D gene: TRBD2
clone size: -
J gene: TRBJ2-2
V gene: TRBV9

CDR3 DNA: TGTGCCAGCAGCCAATACAGCGGGGAAGAGACCCAGTACTTC
CDR3 protein: CASSQYSGEETQYF
D gene: TRBD2
clone size: few
J gene: TRBJ2-5
V gene: TRBV3-1/TRBV3-2

CDR3 DNA: TGTGCCAGCAGGCTTACAGCCGGGGAGCTGTTTTTT
CDR3 protein: CASRLTAGELFF
D gene: -
clone size: -
J gene: TRBJ2-2
V gene: TRBV28

CDR3 DNA: TGCGCCAGCAGCTTGGGAGCAGGGCGAACAGATACGCAGTATTTT
CDR3 protein: CASSLGAGRTDTQYF
D gene: -
clone size: -
J gene: TRBJ2-3
V gene: TRBV5-1

CDR3 DNA: TGTGCCAGCAGGGGACAGGGGGCGAGCACCGGGGAGCTGTTTTTT
CDR3 protein: CASRGQGASTGELFF
D gene: TRBD1
clone size: -
J gene: TRBJ2-2
V gene: TRBV2

CDR3 DNA: TGCGCCAGCAGTTCTAGCGGGAGTGTTCTTAGCACAGATACGCAGTATTTT
CDR3 protein: CASSSSGSVLSTDTQYF
D gene: TRBD2
clone size: -
J gene: TRBJ2-3
V gene: TRBV5-1

CDR3 DNA: TGCGCCAGCAGCAATGGGGGGTTCAATCAGCCCCAGCATTTT
CDR3 protein: CASSNGGFNQPQHF
D gene: -
clone size: -
J gene: TRBJ1-5
V gene: TRBV5-1

CDR3 DNA: TGTGCCACCAGTGAAGGTTCGGGGGGCACTGAAGCTTTCTTT
CDR3 protein: CATSEGSGGTEAFF
D gene: -
clone size: once
J gene: TRBJ1-1
V gene: TRBV24-1

CDR3 DNA: TGTGCCAGCAGTTCAGGGCAGATTAGCACAGATACGCAGTATTTT
CDR3 protein: CASSSGQISTDTQYF
D gene: -
clone size: many
J gene: TRBJ2-3
V gene: TRBV27

CDR3 DNA: TGTGCCAGCACGGTCGGGACAGGGAGCACAGATACGCAGTATTTT
CDR3 protein: CASTVGTGSTDTQYF
D gene: TRBD1
clone size: -
J gene: TRBJ2-3
V gene: TRBV28

CDR3 DNA: TGTGCCAGTAGTGTGCAGCGCGGGGGCTACACCTTC
CDR3 protein: CASSVQRGGYTF
D gene: -
clone size: -
J gene: TRBJ1-2
V gene: TRBV19

CDR3 DNA: TGTGCCAGCTCAAGGGGGACAGGGCAATACAATGAGCAGTTCTTC
CDR3 protein: CASSRGTGQYNEQFF
D gene: TRBD1
clone size: once
J gene: TRBJ2-1
V gene: TRBV19

CDR3 DNA: TGTGCCAGCAGGGCGGACAGAGGAGGTGAAAAACTGTTTTTT
CDR3 protein: CASRADRGGEKLFF
D gene: -
clone size: -
J gene: TRBJ1-4
V gene: TRBV2

CDR3 DNA: TGTGCCACATCGACAGGGTCTGGGAACACTGAAGCTTTCTTT
CDR3 protein: CATSTGSGNTEAFF
D gene: TRBD1
clone size: -
J gene: TRBJ1-1
V gene: TRBV7-8

CDR3 DNA: TGTGCCAGCAGCCAAGATCCCCATTACAATGAGCAGTTCTTC
CDR3 protein: CASSQDPHYNEQFF
D gene: -
clone size: -
J gene: TRBJ2-1
V gene: TRBV3-1/TRBV3-2

CDR3 DNA: TGTGCCAGCAGCTTAGGGCCCGTCCAGGATGAGCAGTTCTTC
CDR3 protein: CASSLGPVQDEQFF
D gene: -
clone size: -
J gene: TRBJ2-1
V gene: TRBV7-2

CDR3 DNA: TGCGCCAGCAAAGGGACAACTCAAGGGGGCACTGAAGCTTTCTTT
CDR3 protein: CASKGTTQGGTEAFF
D gene: -
clone size: -
J gene: TRBJ1-1
V gene: TRBV5-1

CDR3 DNA: TGTGCCAGCAGACAAGGACTAGCGGGAGGGTTTGAGCAGTTCTTC
CDR3 protein: CASRQGLAGGFEQFF
D gene: TRBD2
clone size: -
J gene: TRBJ2-1
V gene: TRBV6-5

CDR3 DNA: TGTGCCAGCAGCCCTAGCGGGGGAGAGACCCAGTACTTC
CDR3 protein: CASSPSGGETQYF
D gene: TRBD2
clone size: -
J gene: TRBJ2-5
V gene: TRBV7-9

CDR3 DNA: TGTGCCAGCAACAGCGGAGAGACCCAGTACTTC
CDR3 protein: CASNSGETQYF
D gene: -
clone size: -
J gene: TRBJ2-5
V gene: TRBV11-2

CDR3 DNA: TGCAGCGTTGATAGACAGGGGGCATTAAGAAGTGAGCAGTTCTTC
CDR3 protein: CSVDRQGALRSEQFF
D gene: TRBD1
clone size: few
J gene: TRBJ2-1
V gene: TRBV29-1

CDR3 DNA: TGTGCCTTAGAGGGAACTGGAAACACCATATATTTT
CDR3 protein: CALEGTGNTIYF
D gene: -
clone size: -
J gene: TRBJ1-3
V gene: TRBV30

CDR3 DNA: TGTGCCAGCCAAGCGGAATTGAACACCGGGGAGCTGTTTTTT
CDR3 protein: CASQAELNTGELFF
D gene: -
clone size: once
J gene: TRBJ2-2
V gene: TRBV11-3

CDR3 DNA: TGTGCCAGCAGCTTATGGTGGGGGCAGGGTCAGCCCCAGCATTTT
CDR3 protein: CASSLWWGQGQPQHF
D gene: -
clone size: few
J gene: TRBJ1-5
V gene: TRBV7-2

CDR3 DNA: TGTGCCAGCAGCGCCCAGGGCCTGGGAAACACCATATATTTT
CDR3 protein: CASSAQGLGNTIYF
D gene: -
clone size: -
J gene: TRBJ1-3
V gene: TRBV9

CDR3 DNA: TGTGCCAGTAGTTCGATATACCGGGACAGGGATACCTCCGGCTACACCTTC
CDR3 protein: CASSSIYRDRDTSGYTF
D gene: TRBD1
clone size: -
J gene: TRBJ1-2
V gene: TRBV19

CDR3 DNA: TGTGCCAGCAGCCAGTTTTTTCGAGGGCCGCAGAGGCAAGAGACCCAGTACTTC
CDR3 protein: CASSQFFRGPQRQETQYF
D gene: -
clone size: -
J gene: TRBJ2-5
V gene: TRBV3-1/TRBV3-2

CDR3 DNA: TGTGCCAGCAGTTACTTTACAGCCTACGAGCAGTACTTC
CDR3 protein: CASSYFTAYEQYF
D gene: -
clone size: -
J gene: TRBJ2-7
V gene: TRBV6-2/TRBV6-3

CDR3 DNA: TGTGCCAGCAGTTTAGGACGGGTCCCCCTCCACTTT
CDR3 protein: CASSLGRVPLHF
D gene: -
clone size: -
J gene: TRBJ1-6
V gene: TRBV12-3/TRBV12-4

CDR3 DNA: TGCGCCAGCACATCTAGCGCAGGCACAGATACGCAGTATTTT
CDR3 protein: CASTSSAGTDTQYF
D gene: -
clone size: -
J gene: TRBJ2-3
V gene: TRBV5-1

CDR3 DNA: TGTGCCAGCAGGCAGACAGGGGTAGATAGTGGCTACACCTTC
CDR3 protein: CASRQTGVDSGYTF
D gene: TRBD1
clone size: -
J gene: TRBJ1-2
V gene: TRBV6-5

CDR3 DNA: TGTGCCAGCAGTTTAGCGAGCACCGGGGAGCTGTTTTTT
CDR3 protein: CASSLASTGELFF
D gene: -
clone size: -
J gene: TRBJ2-2
V gene: TRBV12-3/TRBV12-4

CDR3 DNA: TGTGCCAGTAGCGTCCGGGGAATACCCTATTCACCCCTCCACTTT
CDR3 protein: CASSVRGIPYSPLHF
D gene: -
clone size: -
J gene: TRBJ1-6
V gene: TRBV19

CDR3 DNA: TGTGCCTCTCGAAACGGCGGGGCCCAAGAGACCCAGTACTTC
CDR3 protein: CASRNGGAQETQYF
D gene: -
clone size: -
J gene: TRBJ2-5
V gene: TRBV19

CDR3 DNA: TGCGCCAGCAGCCCCAGACAGGGAGGCACAGATACGCAGTATTTT
CDR3 protein: CASSPRQGGTDTQYF
D gene: TRBD1
clone size: -
J gene: TRBJ2-3
V gene: TRBV5-1

CDR3 DNA: TGTGCCAGCAGCACCCCTGGTAGCGGGAGGTACAATGAGCAGTTCTTC
CDR3 protein: CASSTPGSGRYNEQFF
D gene: TRBD2
clone size: -
J gene: TRBJ2-1
V gene: TRBV28

CDR3 DNA: TGTGCCAGCAGCTCTCTTCAGGGAGGGGACACTGAAGCTTTCTTT
CDR3 protein: CASSSLQGGDTEAFF
D gene: -
clone size: -
J gene: TRBJ1-1
V gene: TRBV7-2

CDR3 DNA: TGTGCCAGCAGCTCATCCGGGACAGGGGGTAATGGCTACACCTTC
CDR3 protein: CASSSSGTGGNGYTF
D gene: TRBD1
clone size: -
J gene: TRBJ1-2
V gene: TRBV7-9

CDR3 DNA: TGTGCCAGCACCCTTCTCGAGCCGCCGGTATCGACAGATACGCAGTATTTT
CDR3 protein: CASTLLEPPVSTDTQYF
D gene: -
clone size: once
J gene: TRBJ2-3
V gene: TRBV7-2

CDR3 DNA: TGTGCCAGCAGTAGCTGGGGGCTTGACTATGGCTACACCTTC
CDR3 protein: CASSSWGLDYGYTF
D gene: -
clone size: -
J gene: TRBJ1-2
V gene: TRBV28

CDR3 DNA: TGTGCCAGCAGCCCCCCGCGCTCCGGAAACACCATATATTTT
CDR3 protein: CASSPPRSGNTIYF
D gene: -
clone size: -
J gene: TRBJ1-3
V gene: TRBV3-1/TRBV3-2

CDR3 DNA: TGTGCCAGACAGGGGGCGGAGGAAAAACTGTTTTTT
CDR3 protein: CARQGAEEKLFF
D gene: TRBD1
clone size: -
J gene: TRBJ1-4
V gene: TRBV7-3

CDR3 DNA: TGTGCCAGTAGGAAGACAGGGCTTAAAGAGACCCAGTACTTC
CDR3 protein: CASRKTGLKETQYF
D gene: TRBD1
clone size: -
J gene: TRBJ2-5
V gene: TRBV19

CDR3 DNA: TGTGCCAGCAGCTTGTCAGGAGGAAACACCATATATTTT
CDR3 protein: CASSLSGGNTIYF
D gene: -
clone size: -
J gene: TRBJ1-3
V gene: TRBV11-1

CDR3 DNA: TGTGCCAGCAGCCCCAACTACGAGCAGTACTTC
CDR3 protein: CASSPNYEQYF
D gene: -
clone size: once
J gene: TRBJ2-7
V gene: TRBV7-6

CDR3 DNA: TGTGCCACCGGGCAGGGGTCCAATCAGCCCCAGCATTTT
CDR3 protein: CATGQGSNQPQHF
D gene: -
clone size: -
J gene: TRBJ1-5
V gene: TRBV24-1

CDR3 DNA: TGTGCCAGTTCAATCACTGCTGGAAACACCATATATTTT
CDR3 protein: CASSITAGNTIYF
D gene: -
clone size: -
J gene: TRBJ1-3
V gene: TRBV7-9

CDR3 DNA: TGTGCCAGCAGCTTATCAGGGCGGAACACTGAAGCTTTCTTT
CDR3 protein: CASSLSGRNTEAFF
D gene: -
clone size: -
J gene: TRBJ1-1
V gene: TRBV7-2

CDR3 DNA: TGTGCCAGCAGTGCGGGAGGGCCCAGGAATTTT
CDR3 protein: CASSAGGPRNF
D gene: -
clone size: -
J gene: TRBJ1-5
V gene: TRBV28